These 6 T cell receptor beta chains share one sample of origin, sequenced in a study of neurological immune-mediated disorders. Time point of the sample: longitudinal time-point 3. TCRdb analysed the 5' RACE reads with MiXCR anew, one entry per CDR3 protein. This sample has roughly 50,000 distinct CDR3 sequences; about 13% occur once, and the top ten carry roughly 10%. Sequencing was performed on PBMCs. All receptors derive from a male donor with HTLV-1-associated myelopathy (HAM/TSP).

This clonotype was seen at least ten times. This chain links TRBV7-2 with TRBJ2-7; no definite D call. V dropped 1 base and J dropped 2 bases, with 12 bases sitting between them. This CDR3 is built from 15 residues. Germline CDR1 and CDR2: SGHTA and FQGNSA. CDR3 protein: CASSLGRLGAYEQYF. Written as DNA, the CDR3 is TGTGCCAGCAGCTTAGGTCGGTTGGGTGCCTACGAGCAGTACTTC.

In this sample, this clonotype turned up a few times. One base away lies a much larger clone, so this may be a sequencing read error. The chain has TRBV20-1 and TRBJ2-1; D unresolved. The CDR3 loop spans 14 amino acids. The ends were cut back, 5 bases at V and 4 bases at J, with 15 bases in the middle. Germline lookup yields CDR1 DFQATT and CDR2 SNEGSKA (reference sequence). The CDR3 region has the DNA TGCAGTGCTCCTTTAGAGGCCATTTACAATGAGCAGTTCTTC. It is translated as CSAPLEAIYNEQFF.

This clonotype was counted many times. This chain connects TRBV7-6 to TRBJ1-3, with D tentatively TRBD1 (5 bases). CDR3 length: 15 residues. Germline V gene data show CDR1 as SGHVS and CDR2 as FNYEAQ. Trimming cost V 2 bases and J 4 bases, with 12 bases left between them. The CDR3 DNA is TGTGCCAGCAGCTTACAGGGAGCCCTCGGAAACACCATATATTTT. This encodes CASSLQGALGNTIYF.

This clonotype was seen ten or more times. The gene calls are TRBV6-5 and TRBJ2-7; unclear D gene. Germline V gene data show CDR1 as MNHEY and CDR2 as SVGAGI. Trimming stripped 0 bases from V and 2 bases from J, with 11 bases between. The CDR3 sequence is 15 residues long. The CDR3 DNA follows: TGTGCCAGCAGTTACTCGGCCAGATCTACCTACGAGCAGTACTTC. Translated, it gives CASSYSARSTYEQYF.

The table lists this clonotype with many counts. The chain links TRBV28 to TRBJ2-1; D gene uncertain. The CDR3 extends over 14 amino acids. CDR1 MDHEN and CDR2 SYDVKM come from the germline V gene. The germline V and J ends were trimmed by 3 bases and 0 bases, with 6 bases remaining between them. CDR3 in DNA: TGTGCCAGCAGTTTGGGGATCTCCTACAATGAGCAGTTCTTC. Translated: CASSLGISYNEQFF.

This clonotype has ten or more counts. This chain links TRBV28 with TRBJ2-1; 8 nucleotides agree with TRBD2. J was trimmed by 1 base and V by 11 bases; bases with no gene match: 4. The CDR3 extends over 13 amino acids. Germline CDR1 reads MDHEN; CDR2 reads SYDVKM. CDR3 bases: TGTGCCTCGGGGGGGAGATCCTACAATGAGCAGTTCTTC. Encoded protein: CASGGRSYNEQFF.